The T cell receptor beta chain described here comes from a study of blood T cell repertoires in COVID-19. For the study at large: COVID-19 samples from acute and convalescent phases originated in the United States, Italy and Spain. T cells, B-cell-depleted T cells, or PBMCs provided the cDNA or gDNA that served as material.

Original analysis: Amplifying reference gene primers gave estimates of nucleated cell counts. Clones were sequenced by immunoSEQ multiplex PCR, and TCRdb holds only the in-frame ones, with some missing. That table is the source of V, J and clone size, and D and trimming were worked out from the DNA. Of approximately 170,000 clones listed, around 88% are singletons. This clone occurred a few times. The CDR3 loop spans 15 amino acids. Germline CDR1 and CDR2: SGHTA and FQGNSA. V lost 2 bases and J 4 bases, leaving 12 bases between the germline ends. Sequenced material: peripheral blood. The rearrangement links TRBV7-2 to TRBJ2-1, with D perhaps matching TRBD1 (6 bases). The sequence was obtained from a woman aged 70-85 years who had recovered from COVID-19. This CDR3 is CASSLWGPHYNEQFF. The CDR3 DNA reads TGTGCCAGCAGCTTATGGGGGCCCCATTACAATGAGCAGTTCTTC.